A selection of T cell receptor beta chains follows, all from one sample in a study of T cells in Graves' hyperthyroidism and ophthalmopathy. TCRdb re-called the multiplex PCR reads with MiXCR, one entry per CDR3 protein. The table includes hundreds of thousands of distinct CDR3 sequences, less than 45% detected once. What was sequenced was peripheral blood or thyroid tissue (not recorded which). All receptors come from an adult man with Graves' disease, either hyperthyroidism or ophthalmopathy (not recorded which). The CDR3 runs from the conserved cysteine through the conserved F or W. Fields, in order: clone size, D gene, V gene, J gene, CDR3 DNA, CDR3 protein. A D gene is named only where the DNA matches it firmly. Only some rows state a clone size, as once, few, many or a class for expanded clones.

size: few; D: .; V: TRBV11-1; J: TRBJ2-7; DNA: TGTGCCAGCAGCTTAGCGGGGGGGCCTGTCGAGCAGTACTTC; CDR3: CASSLAGGPVEQYF
size: many; D: .; V: TRBV4-1; J: TRBJ1-2; DNA: TGCGCCAGCAGCCCCCGGGCGGGTACCTATGGCTACACCTTC; CDR3: CASSPRAGTYGYTF
size: .; D: TRBD1; V: TRBV6-5; J: TRBJ1-1; DNA: TGTGCCAGCAAACGACAGGGTCCCACTGAAGCTTTCTTT; CDR3: CASKRQGPTEAFF
size: .; D: .; V: TRBV25-1; J: TRBJ1-4; DNA: TGTGCCAGCAGTTCCCGACGGAAAGATGCAACTAATGAAAAACTGTTTTTT; CDR3: CASSSRRKDATNEKLFF
size: .; D: .; V: TRBV10-3; J: TRBJ1-6; DNA: TGTGCCATCAGGCAGGAGGGTTCACCCCTCCACTTT; CDR3: CAIRQEGSPLHF
size: .; D: .; V: TRBV7-8; J: TRBJ1-3; DNA: TGCGCCAGCAGCCAAGATCGTACTCGCTTTGGAAACACCATATATTTT; CDR3: CASSQDRTRFGNTIYF
size: .; D: .; V: TRBV14; J: TRBJ1-2; DNA: TGTGCCAGCAGCCAAGGTTTGGCGGGGGCGAAAGGCTACACCTTC; CDR3: CASSQGLAGAKGYTF
size: many; D: .; V: TRBV7-2; J: TRBJ1-5; DNA: TGTGCCAGCAGCATTCGACGGGCAAATCAGCCCCAGCATTTT; CDR3: CASSIRRANQPQHF
size: .; D: TRBD2; V: TRBV7-8; J: TRBJ2-2; DNA: TGTGCCAGCAGCTTAGAGGGACTAGGGGCCGGGGAGCTGTTTTTT; CDR3: CASSLEGLGAGELFF
size: few; D: TRBD2; V: TRBV7-6; J: TRBJ2-5; DNA: TGTGCCAGCAGCTTAGCGTACGGGACTAGCGGGGGGGAAGAGACCCAGTACTTC; CDR3: CASSLAYGTSGGEETQYF
size: once; D: .; V: TRBV15; J: TRBJ1-5; DNA: TGTGCCGCCAGCAGGGACAATAGCAACCAGCCCCAGCATTTT; CDR3: CAASRDNSNQPQHF
size: .; D: .; V: TRBV29-1; J: TRBJ1-5; DNA: TGCAGCGTTGCTGGCCGGGGGGCTGGCAATCAGCATTTT; CDR3: CSVAGRGAGNQHF
size: .; D: .; V: TRBV7-2; J: TRBJ1-3; DNA: TGTGCCAGCAGGGTGTCCTCTGGAAACACCATATATTTT; CDR3: CASRVSSGNTIYF
size: .; D: .; V: TRBV6-4; J: TRBJ1-3; DNA: TGTGCCAGCAGTCCCCTCACTTACCCTGGAAACACCATATATTTT; CDR3: CASSPLTYPGNTIYF
size: many; D: TRBD1; V: TRBV11-2; J: TRBJ1-4; DNA: TGTGCCAGCAGCTCTCGACAGGGGAGAGATGAAAAACTGTTTTTT; CDR3: CASSSRQGRDEKLFF
size: many; D: .; V: TRBV15; J: TRBJ1-1; DNA: TGTGCCACCAGCAGAGACCCCCAGGGGAACACTGAAGCTTTCTTT; CDR3: CATSRDPQGNTEAFF
size: .; D: .; V: TRBV25-1; J: TRBJ1-1; DNA: TGTGCCAGCAGCGTCGCACTTAGACAGGACATGAACACTGAAGCTTTCTTT; CDR3: CASSVALRQDMNTEAFF
size: many; D: .; V: TRBV2; J: TRBJ1-2; DNA: TGTGCCAGCAGTGAGGACTCCGGGACGGATGGCTACACCTTC; CDR3: CASSEDSGTDGYTF
size: .; D: .; V: TRBV6-1; J: TRBJ1-1; DNA: TGTGCCAGCAGCTTGCTATCCAGGGCTGGCACTGAAGCTTTCTTT; CDR3: CASSLLSRAGTEAFF
size: once; D: .; V: TRBV10-3; J: TRBJ1-2; DNA: TGTGCCATCAGGACGGACCGAAACTATGGCTACACCTTC; CDR3: CAIRTDRNYGYTF
size: .; D: .; V: TRBV10-3; J: TRBJ1-3; DNA: TGTGCCATCAGTGAGTCCGGGGAATCCTCGATGGGAAACACCATATATTTT; CDR3: CAISESGESSMGNTIYF
size: .; D: TRBD1; V: TRBV18; J: TRBJ1-2; DNA: TGTGCCAGCTCAACCAAGACAGGGGGCGGTAATGGCTACACCTTC; CDR3: CASSTKTGGGNGYTF
size: many; D: .; V: TRBV5-1; J: TRBJ1-1; DNA: TGTGCCAGCAGCTTAGGAGCGGCCAACACTGAAGCTTTCTTT; CDR3: CASSLGAANTEAFF
size: .; D: .; V: TRBV2; J: TRBJ1-5; DNA: TGTGCCAGCAGGTTAACATACAATCAGCCCCAGCATTTT; CDR3: CASRLTYNQPQHF
size: .; D: TRBD1; V: TRBV5-1; J: TRBJ2-7; DNA: TGCGCCAGCAGCCTGACAGGGGGCGCGAGGGAGCAGTACTTC; CDR3: CASSLTGGAREQYF
size: many; D: TRBD2; V: TRBV7-9; J: TRBJ2-6; DNA: TGTGCCAGCAGCTACTCCCCCACTAGCGGACCCTCTGGGGCCAACGTCCTGACTTTC; CDR3: CASSYSPTSGPSGANVLTF
size: .; D: .; V: TRBV15; J: TRBJ2-5; DNA: TGTGCCACCAGCAGAGGCAGCGGCGAGACCCAGTACTTC; CDR3: CATSRGSGETQYF
size: few; D: .; V: TRBV19; J: TRBJ1-3; DNA: TGTGCCAGTAGAAAAGGGTCCGAGTATGGAAACACCATATATTTT; CDR3: CASRKGSEYGNTIYF
size: .; D: .; V: TRBV29-1; J: TRBJ1-6; DNA: TGCAGCGGGACAGCGAACTCCTATAATTCACCCCTCCACTTT; CDR3: CSGTANSYNSPLHF
size: .; D: .; V: TRBV7-2; J: TRBJ2-6; DNA: TGTGCCAGCAGCTACCTCAGGGGAGCCGGGGCCAACGTCCTGACTTTC; CDR3: CASSYLRGAGANVLTF
size: many; D: TRBD2; V: TRBV7-6; J: TRBJ2-5; DNA: TGTGCCAGCAGCTTCGGGGGGGGGTCTCAAGAGACCCAGTACTTC; CDR3: CASSFGGGSQETQYF
size: .; D: .; V: TRBV5-4; J: TRBJ2-2; DNA: TGTGCCAGCAGCTTGGCGGGCAGCGGCGGCGAGCTGTTTTTT; CDR3: CASSLAGSGGELFF
size: .; D: TRBD1; V: TRBV5-5; J: TRBJ2-7; DNA: TGTGCCAGCAGCTCAACGGACAGGTTCATCTACGAGCAGAACTTC; CDR3: CASSSTDRFIYEQNF
size: .; D: .; V: TRBV10-3; J: TRBJ2-2; DNA: TGTGCCATCAGTGAATCTGGGGGAGGGGAGCTGTTTTTT; CDR3: CAISESGGGELFF
size: .; D: .; V: TRBV7-9; J: TRBJ2-7; DNA: TGTGCCAGCAGCTTATACAGGGACCCCTACGAGCAGTACTTC; CDR3: CASSLYRDPYEQYF
size: .; D: .; V: TRBV10-3; J: TRBJ1-2; DNA: TGTGCCAGCAGTTACGGCGGCAGGGATACACATGGCTACACCTTC; CDR3: CASSYGGRDTHGYTF
size: few; D: TRBD1; V: TRBV7-2; J: TRBJ1-6; DNA: TGTGCCAGCAGCCAAGTGTCGGGACAGGGTAATTCACCCCTCCACTTT; CDR3: CASSQVSGQGNSPLHF
size: .; D: TRBD1; V: TRBV10-3; J: TRBJ2-5; DNA: TGTGCCATCAGTGACCTCGGGACAGGGGGTAGGGGAGAGACCCAGTACTTC; CDR3: CAISDLGTGGRGETQYF
size: many; D: TRBD1; V: TRBV20-1; J: TRBJ2-7; DNA: TGCAGTGCTTCCCGGGACAGCTCCTACGAGCAGTACTTC; CDR3: CSASRDSSYEQYF
size: .; D: TRBD1; V: TRBV7-9; J: TRBJ2-5; DNA: TGTGCCAGCAGCTTAGGGCAGGGGGCCCAGTACTTC; CDR3: CASSLGQGAQYF
size: .; D: .; V: TRBV20-1; J: TRBJ2-7; DNA: TGCAGTGCTTGGCGGACTCGACCTGGCTACGAGCAGTACTTC; CDR3: CSAWRTRPGYEQYF
size: .; D: .; V: TRBV7-9; J: TRBJ1-5; DNA: TGTGCCAGCAGCTTCAAGGGGGGCAATCAGCCCCAGCATTTT; CDR3: CASSFKGGNQPQHF
size: few; D: .; V: TRBV7-2; J: TRBJ2-5; DNA: TGTGCCAGCAGCCAAGACCCCATTCGGGGCCAAGAGACCCAGTACTTC; CDR3: CASSQDPIRGQETQYF
size: many; D: .; V: TRBV7-8; J: TRBJ2-7; DNA: TGTGCCAGCAGCGAACATGCGAGCTCCTACGAGCAGTACTTC; CDR3: CASSEHASSYEQYF
size: .; D: .; V: TRBV29-1; J: TRBJ1-4; DNA: TGCAGCGTTGACGGGGACGCAACTAATGAAAAACTGTTTTTT; CDR3: CSVDGDATNEKLFF
size: once; D: TRBD1; V: TRBV9; J: TRBJ1-4; DNA: TGTGCCAGCAGCCAATTGACAGGGAGCCAGGAAAAACTGTTTTTT; CDR3: CASSQLTGSQEKLFF
size: many; D: .; V: TRBV7-2; J: TRBJ2-7; DNA: TGTGCCAGCAGCGAAAGATCCTCCTACGAGCAGTACTTC; CDR3: CASSERSSYEQYF
size: few; D: .; V: TRBV12-3/TRBV12-4; J: TRBJ1-1; DNA: TGTGCCAGCAGTTTGGCCCACCCTGAAGCTTTCTTT; CDR3: CASSLAHPEAFF
size: few; D: TRBD1; V: TRBV20-1; J: TRBJ1-1; DNA: TGCAGTGCAAACAGGGACAGTGGCACTGAAGCTTTCTTT; CDR3: CSANRDSGTEAFF
size: few; D: TRBD1; V: TRBV2; J: TRBJ2-7; DNA: TGTGCCAGCACGGACAGGGTGGCCGAGCAGTACTTC; CDR3: CASTDRVAEQYF
size: few; D: TRBD1; V: TRBV19; J: TRBJ1-3; DNA: TGTGCCAGTGGGTCAGGGCAGGGGGCCGGAAACACCATATATTTT; CDR3: CASGSGQGAGNTIYF
size: many; D: TRBD2; V: TRBV9; J: TRBJ2-5; DNA: TGTGCCAGCAGCGTCCTAGCGGGGGGGCAAGAGACCCAGTACTTC; CDR3: CASSVLAGGQETQYF
size: .; D: .; V: TRBV24-1; J: TRBJ1-5; DNA: TGTGCTACTGACAGAGTAAATAGCAATCAGCCCCAGCATTTT; CDR3: CATDRVNSNQPQHF
size: many; D: TRBD1; V: TRBV2; J: TRBJ1-5; DNA: TGTGCCAGCAGTGTCGACAGGGCTCGCAATCAGCCCCAGCATTTT; CDR3: CASSVDRARNQPQHF
size: few; D: .; V: TRBV20-1; J: TRBJ1-1; DNA: TGCAGTGCCATCAGCGCGGTGAACACTGAAGCTTTCTTT; CDR3: CSAISAVNTEAFF
size: many; D: TRBD1; V: TRBV12-3/TRBV12-4; J: TRBJ1-5; DNA: TGTGCCAGCAGCTTGGGAGGGGGCGGCAATCAGCCCCAGCATTTT; CDR3: CASSLGGGGNQPQHF
size: .; D: TRBD1; V: TRBV2; J: TRBJ1-5; DNA: TGTGCCAGCAGCCCGGACAGGGCGGGAAATCAGCCCCAGCATTTT; CDR3: CASSPDRAGNQPQHF